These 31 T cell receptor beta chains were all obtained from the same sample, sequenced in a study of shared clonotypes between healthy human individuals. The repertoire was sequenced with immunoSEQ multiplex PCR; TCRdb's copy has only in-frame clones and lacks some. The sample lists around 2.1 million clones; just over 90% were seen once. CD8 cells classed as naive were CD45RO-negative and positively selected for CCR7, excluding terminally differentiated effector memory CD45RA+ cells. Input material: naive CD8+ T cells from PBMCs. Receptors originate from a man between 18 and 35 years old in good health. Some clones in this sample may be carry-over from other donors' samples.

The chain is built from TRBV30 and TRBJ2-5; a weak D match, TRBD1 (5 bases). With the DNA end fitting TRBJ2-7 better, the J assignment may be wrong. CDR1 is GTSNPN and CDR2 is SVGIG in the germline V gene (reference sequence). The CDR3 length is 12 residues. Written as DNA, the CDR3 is TGTGCCTGGAAGCCCAGGGCCTACGAGCAGTACTTC. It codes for CAWKPRAYEQYF.

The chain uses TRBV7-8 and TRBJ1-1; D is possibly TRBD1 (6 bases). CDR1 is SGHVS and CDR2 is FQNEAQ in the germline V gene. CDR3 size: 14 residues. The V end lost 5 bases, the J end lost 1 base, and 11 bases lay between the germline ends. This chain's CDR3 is CASSLRTANTEAFF. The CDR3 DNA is TGTGCCAGCAGCCTCCGGACAGCGAACACTGAAGCTTTCTTT.

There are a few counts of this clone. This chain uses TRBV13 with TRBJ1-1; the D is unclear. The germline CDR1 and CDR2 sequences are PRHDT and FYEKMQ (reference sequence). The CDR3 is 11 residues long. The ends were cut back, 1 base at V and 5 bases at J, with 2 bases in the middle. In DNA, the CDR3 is TGTGCCAGCAGCTTAGAGACTGAAGCTTTCTTT. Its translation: CASSLETEAFF.

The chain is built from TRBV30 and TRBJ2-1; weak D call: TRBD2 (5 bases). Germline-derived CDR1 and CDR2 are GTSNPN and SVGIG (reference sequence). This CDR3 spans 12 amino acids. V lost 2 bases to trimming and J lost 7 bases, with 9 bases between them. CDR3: CAWSTGENEQFF. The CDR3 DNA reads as TGTGCCTGGAGTACTGGGGAGAATGAGCAGTTCTTC. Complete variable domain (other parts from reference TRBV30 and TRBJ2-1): SQTIHQWPATLVQPVGSPLSLECTVEGTSNPNLYWYRQAAGRGLQLLFYSVGIGQISSEVPQNLSASRPQDRQFILSSKKLLLSDSGFYLCAWSTGENEQFFGPGTRLTVL.

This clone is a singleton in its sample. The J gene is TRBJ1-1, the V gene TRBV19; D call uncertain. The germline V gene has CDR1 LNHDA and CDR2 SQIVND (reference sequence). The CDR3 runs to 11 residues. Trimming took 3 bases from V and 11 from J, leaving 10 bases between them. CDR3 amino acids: CASSISLEAFF. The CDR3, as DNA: TGTGCCAGTAGTATTTCTCTGGAGGCTTTCTTT.

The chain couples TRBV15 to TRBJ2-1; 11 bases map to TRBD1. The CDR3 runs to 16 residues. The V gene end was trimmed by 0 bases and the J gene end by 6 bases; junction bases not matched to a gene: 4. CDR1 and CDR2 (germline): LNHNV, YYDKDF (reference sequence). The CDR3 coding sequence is TGTGCCACCAGCAGAGACCGGGACAGGGGGATCAATGAGCAGTTCTTC. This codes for CATSRDRDRGINEQFF.

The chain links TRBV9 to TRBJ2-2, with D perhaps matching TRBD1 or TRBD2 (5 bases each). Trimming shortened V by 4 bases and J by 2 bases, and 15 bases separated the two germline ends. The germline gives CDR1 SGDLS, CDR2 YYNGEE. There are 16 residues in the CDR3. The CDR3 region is CASSPGRAANTGELFF. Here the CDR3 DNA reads TGTGCCAGCAGCCCAGGGCGAGCGGCAAACACCGGGGAGCTGTTTTTT.

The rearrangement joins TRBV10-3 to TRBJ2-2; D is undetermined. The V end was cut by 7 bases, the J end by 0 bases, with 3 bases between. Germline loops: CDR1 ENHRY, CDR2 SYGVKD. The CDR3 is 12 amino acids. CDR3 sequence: CAIITNTGELFF. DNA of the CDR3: TGTGCCATCATAACGAACACCGGGGAGCTGTTTTTT.

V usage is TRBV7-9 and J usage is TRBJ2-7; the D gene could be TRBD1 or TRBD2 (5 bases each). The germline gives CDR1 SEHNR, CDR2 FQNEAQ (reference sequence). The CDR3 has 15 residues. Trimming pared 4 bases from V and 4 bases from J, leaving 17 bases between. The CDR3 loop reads CASSSSRAFVYEQYF. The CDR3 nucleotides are TGTGCCAGCAGCTCTAGCAGGGCCTTTGTATACGAGCAGTACTTC.

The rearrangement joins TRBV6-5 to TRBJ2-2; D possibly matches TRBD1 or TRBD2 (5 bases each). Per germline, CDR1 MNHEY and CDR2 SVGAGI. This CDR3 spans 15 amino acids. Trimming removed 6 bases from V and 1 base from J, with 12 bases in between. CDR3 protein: CASRPGRRNTGELFF. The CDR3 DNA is TGTGCCAGCAGGCCGGGACGTAGGAACACCGGGGAGCTGTTTTTT.

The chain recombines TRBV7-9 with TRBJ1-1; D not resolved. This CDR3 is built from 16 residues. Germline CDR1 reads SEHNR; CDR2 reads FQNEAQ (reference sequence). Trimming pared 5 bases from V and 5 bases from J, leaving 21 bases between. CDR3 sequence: CASSLSNGPRRTEAFF. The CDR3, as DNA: TGTGCCAGCAGCCTGTCGAACGGCCCCAGGAGGACTGAAGCTTTCTTT.

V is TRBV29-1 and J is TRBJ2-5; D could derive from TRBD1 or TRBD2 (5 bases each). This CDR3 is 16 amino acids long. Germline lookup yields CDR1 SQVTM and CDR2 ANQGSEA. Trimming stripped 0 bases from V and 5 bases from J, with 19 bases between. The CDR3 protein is CSVEDVRDPSWETQYF. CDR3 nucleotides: TGCAGCGTTGAAGACGTCCGGGACCCCTCATGGGAGACCCAGTACTTC.

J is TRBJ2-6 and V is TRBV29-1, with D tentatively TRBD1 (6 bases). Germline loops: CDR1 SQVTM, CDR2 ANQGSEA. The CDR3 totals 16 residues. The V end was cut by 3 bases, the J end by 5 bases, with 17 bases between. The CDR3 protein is CSVDRGRGGRANVLTF. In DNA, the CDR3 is TGCAGCGTTGATCGGGGCAGGGGCGGTCGGGCCAACGTCCTGACTTTC.

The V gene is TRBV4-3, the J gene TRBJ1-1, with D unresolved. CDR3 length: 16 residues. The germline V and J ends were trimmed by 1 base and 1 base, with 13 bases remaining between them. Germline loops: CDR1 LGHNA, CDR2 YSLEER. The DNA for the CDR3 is TGCGCCAGCAGCCAAGGGAGACGGAGAAAGAACACTGAAGCTTTCTTT. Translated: CASSQGRRRKNTEAFF.

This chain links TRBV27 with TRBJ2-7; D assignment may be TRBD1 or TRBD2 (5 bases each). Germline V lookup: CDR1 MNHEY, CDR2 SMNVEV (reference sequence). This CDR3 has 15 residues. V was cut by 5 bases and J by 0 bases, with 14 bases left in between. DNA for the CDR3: TGTGCCAGCAGTCCCCATCGGGGACCCTCCTACGAGCAGTACTTC. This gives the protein CASSPHRGPSYEQYF.

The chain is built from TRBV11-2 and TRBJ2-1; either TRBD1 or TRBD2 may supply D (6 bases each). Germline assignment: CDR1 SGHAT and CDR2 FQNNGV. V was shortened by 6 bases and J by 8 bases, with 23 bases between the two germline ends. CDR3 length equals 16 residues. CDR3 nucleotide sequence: TGTGCCAGCAGTCCTAGGTCCGGGGGCGGCCCACATGAGCAGTTCTTC. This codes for CASSPRSGGGPHEQFF.

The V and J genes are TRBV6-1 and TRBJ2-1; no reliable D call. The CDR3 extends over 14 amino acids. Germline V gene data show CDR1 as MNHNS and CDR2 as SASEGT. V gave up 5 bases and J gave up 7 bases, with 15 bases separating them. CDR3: CASSTPGPRNEQFF. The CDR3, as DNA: TGTGCCAGCAGTACACCGGGCCCTAGAAATGAGCAGTTCTTC.

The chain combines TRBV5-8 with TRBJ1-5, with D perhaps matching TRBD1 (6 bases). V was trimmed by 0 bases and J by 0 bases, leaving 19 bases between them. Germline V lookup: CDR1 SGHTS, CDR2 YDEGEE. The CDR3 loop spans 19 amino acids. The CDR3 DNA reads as TGTGCCAGCAGCTTGGCCGAGGGGGTACGCGGAAATAGCAATCAGCCCCAGCATTTT. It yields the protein CASSLAEGVRGNSNQPQHF.

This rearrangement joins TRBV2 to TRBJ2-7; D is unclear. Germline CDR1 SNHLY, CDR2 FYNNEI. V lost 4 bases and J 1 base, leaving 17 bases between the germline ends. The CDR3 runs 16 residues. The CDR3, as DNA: TGTGCCAGCAGTGCCACCGTTTCTTCCGCTTCCTACGAGCAGTACTTC. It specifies CASSATVSSASYEQYF.

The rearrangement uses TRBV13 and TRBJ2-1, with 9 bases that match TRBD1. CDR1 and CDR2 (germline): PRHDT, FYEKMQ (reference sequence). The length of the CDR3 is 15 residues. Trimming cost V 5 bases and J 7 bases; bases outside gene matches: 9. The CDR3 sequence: CASSIRTGEWNEQFF. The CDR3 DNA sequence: TGTGCCAGCAGCATCAGGACAGGGGAATGGAATGAGCAGTTCTTC.

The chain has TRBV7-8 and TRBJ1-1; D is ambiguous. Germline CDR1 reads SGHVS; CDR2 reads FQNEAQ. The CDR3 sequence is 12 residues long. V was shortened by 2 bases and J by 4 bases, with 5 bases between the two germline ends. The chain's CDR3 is CASSLWSTEAFF. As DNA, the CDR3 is TGTGCCAGCAGCTTATGGTCCACTGAAGCTTTCTTT.

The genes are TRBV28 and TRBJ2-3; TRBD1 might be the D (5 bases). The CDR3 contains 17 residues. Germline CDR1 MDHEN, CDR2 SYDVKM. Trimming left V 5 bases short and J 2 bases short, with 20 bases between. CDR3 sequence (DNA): TGTGCCAGCAGTATACCGACAGTAGAGATACTCACAGATACGCAGTATTTT. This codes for CASSIPTVEILTDTQYF.

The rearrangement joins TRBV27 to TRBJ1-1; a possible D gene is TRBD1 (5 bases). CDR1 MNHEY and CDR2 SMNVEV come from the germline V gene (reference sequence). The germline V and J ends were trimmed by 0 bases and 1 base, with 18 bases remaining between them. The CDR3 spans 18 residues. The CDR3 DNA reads TGTGCCAGCAGTTTATCGCGGGGGTTTGGGGCCCCGAACACTGAAGCTTTCTTT. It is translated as CASSLSRGFGAPNTEAFF.

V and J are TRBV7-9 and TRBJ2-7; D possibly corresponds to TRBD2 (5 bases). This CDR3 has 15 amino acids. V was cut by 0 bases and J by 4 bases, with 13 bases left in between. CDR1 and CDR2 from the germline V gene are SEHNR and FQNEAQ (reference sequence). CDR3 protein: CASSLAERAKYEQYF. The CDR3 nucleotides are TGTGCCAGCAGCTTAGCGGAGAGGGCGAAATACGAGCAGTACTTC.

Here the CDR3 DNA reads TGTGCCAGCACCACTACCGGGCCTCCTGGGGAGCAGTACTTC. Translated, it gives CASTTTGPPGEQYF. The rearrangement uses TRBV28 and TRBJ2-7; D not resolved. This CDR3 contains 14 residues. Germline CDR1 MDHEN, CDR2 SYDVKM. V dropped 7 bases and J dropped 7 bases, with 20 bases sitting between them.

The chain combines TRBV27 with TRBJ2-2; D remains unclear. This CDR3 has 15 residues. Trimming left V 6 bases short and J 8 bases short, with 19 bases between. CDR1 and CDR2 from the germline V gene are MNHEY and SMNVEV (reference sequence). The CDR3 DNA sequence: TGTGCCAGCAGACCTACCGGGCCCTTCAAGGGGGAGCTGTTTTTT. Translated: CASRPTGPFKGELFF.

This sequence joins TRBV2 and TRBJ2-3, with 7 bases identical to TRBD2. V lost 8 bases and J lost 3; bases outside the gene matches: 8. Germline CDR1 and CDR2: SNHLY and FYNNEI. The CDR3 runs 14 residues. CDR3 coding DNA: TGTGCCAGCTCCGGCGGGAGAACGACAGATACGCAGTATTTT. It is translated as CASSGGRTTDTQYF.

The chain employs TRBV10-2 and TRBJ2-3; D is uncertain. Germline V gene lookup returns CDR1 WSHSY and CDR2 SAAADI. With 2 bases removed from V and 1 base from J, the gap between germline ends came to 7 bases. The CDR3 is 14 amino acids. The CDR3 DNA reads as TGCGCCAGCAGTGAGCCTAGTGGCACAGATACGCAGTATTTT. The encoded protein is CASSEPSGTDTQYF.

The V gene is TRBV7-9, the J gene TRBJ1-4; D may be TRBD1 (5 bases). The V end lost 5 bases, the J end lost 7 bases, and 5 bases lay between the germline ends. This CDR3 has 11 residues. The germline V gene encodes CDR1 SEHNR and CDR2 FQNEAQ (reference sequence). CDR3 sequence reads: CASSGGEKLFF. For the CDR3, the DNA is TGTGCCAGCAGCGGGGGTGAAAAACTGTTTTTT.

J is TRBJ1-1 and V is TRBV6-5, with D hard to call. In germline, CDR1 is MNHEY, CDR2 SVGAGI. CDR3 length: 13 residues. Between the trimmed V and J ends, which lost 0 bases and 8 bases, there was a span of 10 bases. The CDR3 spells CASSYSKGSEAFF. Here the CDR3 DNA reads TGTGCCAGCAGTTACTCGAAGGGTTCCGAAGCTTTCTTT.

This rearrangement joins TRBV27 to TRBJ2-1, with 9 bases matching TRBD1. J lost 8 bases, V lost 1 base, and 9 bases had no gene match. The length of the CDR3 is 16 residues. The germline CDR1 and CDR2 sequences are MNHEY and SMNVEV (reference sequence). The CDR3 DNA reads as TGTGCCAGCAGTTTATATACGAGGGACAGGGCTGATGAGCAGTTCTTC. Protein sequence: CASSLYTRDRADEQFF.